These 16 T cell receptor beta chains originate from one sample sequenced in a study of T cell repertoires in cytomegalovirus infection. Via MiXCR, TCRdb re-called the reads, giving one row per CDR3 protein. The table records 380,000 or so distinct CDR3 sequences, approximately 35% of them present only once. These receptors' antigens are unknown. This material consisted of cultured PBMCs, taken from culture after CMV antigen stimulation. Source of these receptors: a human donor in good health (CMV status not recorded). Some clones in this sample may be carry-over from other donors' samples.

The chain links TRBV10-3 to TRBJ2-3; D may match TRBD1 or TRBD2 (5 bases each). This CDR3 region has 10 residues. V lost 11 bases and J 6 bases, leaving 9 bases between the germline ends. Germline CDR1 ENHRY, CDR2 SYGVKD. The CDR3 loop reads CAGGRDTQYF. For the CDR3, the DNA is TGTGCCGGGGGAAGGGATACGCAGTATTTT.

This clonotype has just a few counts. The V call is TRBV28, the J call TRBJ2-1; TRBD1 agrees at 9 bases. Looked up from germline, CDR1 is MDHEN and CDR2 is SYDVKM. The CDR3 consists of 15 residues. After removal of 3 bases from V and 5 bases from J, the junction contained 5 bases not matched to a gene. The CDR3 nucleotides are TGTGCCAGCAGTTTTGGGACAGGGAAACACAATGAGCAGTTCTTC. Translated, it gives CASSFGTGKHNEQFF.

This clonotype was seen a handful of times. The CDR3 here is CASSTWATGELFF. Here the CDR3 DNA reads TGTGCCAGCAGTACCTGGGCCACCGGGGAGCTGTTTTTT. This chain uses TRBV27 with TRBJ2-2; D is undetermined. Germline values: CDR1 MNHEY, CDR2 SMNVEV (reference sequence). Between the trimmed V and J ends, which lost 5 bases and 4 bases, there was a span of 8 bases. The CDR3 has 13 amino acids.

In this sample, this clonotype turned up a few times. V is TRBV25-1 and J is TRBJ1-6; 10 bases agree with TRBD1. Germline CDR1 and CDR2: MGHDK and SYGVNS. The V gene end was trimmed by 1 base and the J gene end by 0 bases; junction bases not matched to a gene: 0. CDR3 length equals 17 residues. CDR3 sequence: CASSEWTGGSYNSPLHF. CDR3 DNA sequence: TGTGCCAGCAGTGAATGGACAGGGGGCTCCTATAATTCACCCCTCCACTTT.

The chain has TRBV7-8 and TRBJ1-1; D unresolved. CDR1 and CDR2 from the germline V gene are SGHVS and FQNEAQ. The CDR3 spans 14 residues. Trimming removed 8 bases at V and 5 bases at J, with 18 bases between. The CDR3 DNA reads as TGTGCCAGCTTAGCCCTCTTTGGTTGGACTGAAGCTTTCTTT. It encodes CASLALFGWTEAFF.

This chain connects TRBV29-1 to TRBJ1-2, with D perhaps TRBD1 (5 bases). The CDR3 spans 12 residues. Germline CDR1 is SQVTM and CDR2 is ANQGSEA. Trimming shortened V by 1 base and J by 5 bases, and 8 bases separated the two germline ends. The CDR3: CSVEGGAYGYTF. The CDR3 nucleotides are TGCAGCGTTGAAGGGGGCGCTTATGGCTACACCTTC.

This clonotype was recorded a few times. The gene calls are TRBV19 and TRBJ2-3; D gene ambiguous. CDR3 length: 16 residues. Per germline, CDR1 LNHDA and CDR2 SQIVND (reference sequence). The ends were cut back, 7 bases at V and 2 bases at J, with 19 bases in the middle. This CDR3 reads CASTLRSVQTTDTQYF. The CDR3 DNA reads as TGTGCCAGTACCCTAAGGAGTGTGCAGACCACAGATACGCAGTATTTT.

The chain combines TRBV7-2 with TRBJ2-1; TRBD2 agrees at 7 bases. V lost 5 bases to trimming and J lost 4 bases; unmatched junction nucleotides: 14. CDR3 size: 17 residues. CDR1 is SGHTA and CDR2 is FQGNSA in the germline V gene. CDR3 region: CASSPVSLGEGYNEQFF. CDR3 bases: TGTGCCAGCAGCCCAGTCTCTTTGGGGGAGGGGTACAATGAGCAGTTCTTC. The full variable domain, rest sourced from reference TRBV7-2 and TRBJ2-1, is GAGVSQSPSNKVTEKGKDVELRCDPISGHTALYWYRQSLGQGLEFLIYFQGNSAPDKSGLPSDRFSAERTGGSVSTLTIQRTQQEDSAVYLCASSPVSLGEGYNEQFFGPGTRLTVL.

The V and J genes are TRBV20-1 and TRBJ2-7; 8 positions agree with TRBD2. CDR3 length: 14 residues. CDR1 and CDR2 from the germline V gene are DFQATT and SNEGSKA (reference sequence). This CDR3 is CSRARAGDTYEQYV. CDR3 in DNA: TGCAGCCGTGCTCGAGCGGGGGATACTTACGAGCAGTACGTC.

The chain couples TRBV9 to TRBJ1-1; D gene ambiguous. The CDR3 runs to 13 residues. Germline V lookup: CDR1 SGDLS, CDR2 YYNGEE. Trimming cost V 4 bases and J 7 bases, with 14 bases left between them. CDR3 protein: CASSFGWGGEAFF. The CDR3 DNA reads TGTGCCAGCAGCTTCGGGTGGGGAGGTGAAGCTTTCTTT.

The CDR3 nucleotides are TGTGCCAGTACCGATGGGGCGGGAGGGGTAAGGGGTATATACAATGAGCAGTTCTTC. It translates to CASTDGAGGVRGIYNEQFF. The rearrangement links TRBV19 to TRBJ2-1, with 9 bases aligning to TRBD2. CDR1 and CDR2 (germline): LNHDA, SQIVND (reference sequence). The trim removed 7 bases at V and 4 bases at J, leaving 20 bases unmatched. The CDR3 spans 19 residues.

This sequence joins TRBV28 and TRBJ1-2; D call uncertain. V shed 4 bases and J shed 0 bases, with 3 bases lying between them. The CDR3 is 12 residues long. Germline CDR1 MDHEN, CDR2 SYDVKM. CDR3 bases: TGTGCCAGCAGTTCCACTAACTATGGCTACACCTTC. It is translated as CASSSTNYGYTF.

The chain carries TRBV12-3 or TRBV12-4 and TRBJ2-7; weak D call: TRBD1 (6 bases). V dropped 4 bases and J dropped 7 bases, with 11 bases sitting between them. The CDR3 has 12 amino acids. CDR3 nucleotide sequence: TGTGCCAGCAGTTCGGACAGAAAGGAGCAGTACGTC. The encoded protein is CASSSDRKEQYV.

This clonotype occurred many times. The chain joins TRBV12-3 or TRBV12-4 to TRBJ2-6; tentative D call: TRBD1 (7 bases). Trimming removed 6 bases at V and 3 bases at J, with 12 bases between. This CDR3 region has 15 residues. CDR3 sequence: CASSPGGSGANVLTF. CDR3 DNA: TGTGCCAGCAGCCCAGGGGGGAGTGGGGCCAACGTCCTGACTTTC.

The rearrangement joins TRBV7-6 to TRBJ2-3, with 11 bases that match TRBD2. V shed 5 bases, J shed 2 bases, and the junction held 9 bases outside the gene matches. Looked up from germline, CDR1 is SGHVS and CDR2 is FNYEAQ. CDR3 size: 17 residues. CDR3 protein: CASSEAGTSGVTDTQYF. The DNA of the CDR3 is TGTGCCAGCAGCGAAGCCGGGACTAGCGGAGTCACAGATACGCAGTATTTT. Based on the CDR3 plus reference TRBV7-6 and TRBJ2-3, the full variable domain is GAGVSQSPRYKVTKRGQDVALRCDPISGHVSLYWYRQALGQGPEFLTYFNYEAQQDKSGLPNDRFSAERPEGSISTLTIQRTEQRDSAMYRCASSEAGTSGVTDTQYFGPGTRLTVL.

This chain's CDR3 is CSAATGTSGYNEQFF. Written as DNA, the CDR3 is TGCAGTGCTGCAACCGGGACTAGCGGCTACAATGAGCAGTTCTTC. The chain has TRBV20-1 and TRBJ2-1; 11 bases align to TRBD2. The CDR3 contains 15 residues. The V segment lost 5 bases and the J segment 3 bases; nucleotides outside the gene matches: 6. Germline lookup yields CDR1 DFQATT and CDR2 SNEGSKA (reference sequence).